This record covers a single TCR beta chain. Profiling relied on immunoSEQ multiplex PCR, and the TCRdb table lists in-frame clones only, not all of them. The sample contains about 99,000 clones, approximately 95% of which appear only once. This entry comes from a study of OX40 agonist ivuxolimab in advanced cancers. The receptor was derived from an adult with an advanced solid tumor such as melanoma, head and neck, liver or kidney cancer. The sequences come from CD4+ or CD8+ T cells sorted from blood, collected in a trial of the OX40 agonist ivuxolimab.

CDR3 sequence (DNA): TGTGCCAGCAGCTTAGGGCGAGGGGCACACAATGAGCAGTTCTTC. Its protein product is CASSLGRGAHNEQFF. V and J are TRBV7-2 and TRBJ2-1; D might be TRBD1 or TRBD2, each matching 5 bases. The germline V gene has CDR1 SGHTA and CDR2 FQGNSA. There are 15 residues in the CDR3. V was pared by 1 base and J by 5 bases, with 12 bases between.